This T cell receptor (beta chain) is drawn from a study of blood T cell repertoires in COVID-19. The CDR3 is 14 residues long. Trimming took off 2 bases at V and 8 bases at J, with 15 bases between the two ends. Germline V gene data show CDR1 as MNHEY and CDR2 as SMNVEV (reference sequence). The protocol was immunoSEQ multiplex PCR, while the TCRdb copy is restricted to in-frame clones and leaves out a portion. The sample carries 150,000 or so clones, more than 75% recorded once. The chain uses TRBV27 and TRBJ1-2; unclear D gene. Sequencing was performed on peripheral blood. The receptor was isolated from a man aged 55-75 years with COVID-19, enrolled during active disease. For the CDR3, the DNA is TGTGCCAGCAGTTTACTACCCGGGCGGGGAGGCTACACCTTC. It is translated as CASSLLPGRGGYTF.